One and the same sample provided the 3 T cell receptor beta chains below, sequenced in a study of cytomegalovirus exposure and HLA in healthy donors. The study ran its PCR with 60 Vbeta and 13 Jbeta primers. Some clones are missing from TCRdb's copy, which holds only in-frame ones; the method was immunoSEQ multiplex PCR. The table includes roughly 98,000 clones, under 70% detected once. Sequencing was carried out using PBMCs. These receptors all stem from a man between 45 and 60 years old in good health and CMV-seronegative.

The CDR3 loop is CASSSTGEKLFF. The CDR3 coding sequence is TGCGCCAGCAGCTCCACAGGCGAAAAACTGTTTTTT. The chain employs TRBV5-1 and TRBJ1-4; TRBD1 is a possible D gene (5 bases). Germline assignment: CDR1 SGHRS and CDR2 YFSETQ. V was cut by 3 bases and J by 8 bases, with 8 bases left in between. This CDR3 is 12 amino acids long.

V is TRBV5-1 and J is TRBJ2-5, with a possible D match to TRBD1 (5 bases). The DNA end lines up better with TRBJ2-7; the J call may be wrong. Germline CDR1 is SGHRS and CDR2 is YFSETQ. The CDR3 extends over 13 amino acids. CDR3 DNA: TGCGCCAGCAGCTTGATTGGACAATACGAGCAGTACTTC. Translation: CASSLIGQYEQYF.

The chain has TRBV7-9 and TRBJ1-3; no clear D gene. CDR3 size: 12 residues. Germline-derived CDR1 and CDR2 are SEHNR and FQNEAQ (reference sequence). Deletions cut 7 bases from V and 4 bases from J, with 8 bases between. CDR3 bases: TGTGCCAGCACCCTAGGCGGAAACACCATATATTTT. It codes for CASTLGGNTIYF.